This T cell receptor beta chain derives from a study of radiation and T cells in renal cell carcinoma. Study-level findings and limits: From baseline, blood top tumor clonotypes peaked at 2 weeks post-radiation. Without pretreatment biopsies, baseline tumor clonotype presence was undetermined.

Time point meaning: blood 4 weeks post-SBRT, at nephrectomy. Treatment of the sample: 15 Gy SBRT to primary tumor, nephrectomy 4 weeks later. Nephrectomy followed 15 Gy stereotactic body radiation by 4 weeks. With regard to this clone: Its antigen remains unknown.

J lost 9 bases, V lost 6 bases, and 9 bases had no gene match. The CDR3 is 14 amino acids. The germline V gene has CDR1 ENHRY and CDR2 SYGVKD. The repertoire was sequenced with immunoSEQ multiplex PCR; TCRdb's copy has only in-frame clones and lacks some. In the table there are about 86,000 clones, around four fifths of which are singletons. Source: blood, taken from a patient whose treatment included radiotherapy and nephrectomy. The chain recombines TRBV10-3 with TRBJ2-1; TRBD2 aligns across 9 bases. The sequence came from a man aged 45-65 years with renal cell carcinoma. The CDR3 loop is CAIRAGGPIGEQFF. The CDR3, as DNA: TGTGCCATCAGGGCGGGGGGGCCAATTGGTGAGCAGTTCTTC.